The clone carrying this T cell receptor beta chain occurred a few times. Its antigen is undetermined. This sample stems from a study of beta chain features in type 1 diabetes. General study points: Patients with type 1 diabetes carried fewer insertions and had more deletions at their VDJ junctions. Patients with Type 1 diabetes showed moderately but significantly shorter TCRB CDR3s in all four CD4+ subsets.

Expressed TCRB transcripts were sequenced because the isolated RNA had all been reverse transcribed beforehand. This table comes from immunoSEQ multiplex PCR, and its TCRdb copy is limited to in-frame clones, with some not included. This repertoire shows a few hundred thousand clones, about 24% found once; its top ten account for about 0.012%. The CDR3 runs 16 residues. Losses at the gene ends were 4 bases for V and 5 bases for J; bases not matched to a gene: 12. Germline values: CDR1 SGDLS, CDR2 YYNGEE. The authors obtained over 95% purity in all sorted populations. The specimen sequenced was naive CD4+ T cells from blood. The clonotype was recovered from a woman aged 25 to 39 with type 1 diabetes. The chain employs TRBV9 and TRBJ2-5; 9 positions match TRBD2. In DNA, the CDR3 is TGTGCCAGCAGCCCCCTCGGCGGGAGGGAGGGCGAGACCCAGTACTTC. Translating gives CASSPLGGREGETQYF.